Presented here are 9 T cell receptor beta chains from one specimen sequenced in a study of T cell responses to AZD1222 COVID-19 vaccine. The assay was immunoSEQ multiplex PCR, and TCRdb's table has in-frame clones only and misses some. Of 77,000 or so clones in the sample, around 93% were seen once. Source: peripheral blood, taken 28 days after the second AZD1222 dose. All receptors derive from an adult who received the AZD1222 COVID-19 vaccine.

This chain links TRBV5-4 with TRBJ2-7, with 7 nucleotides matching TRBD1. V was pared by 4 bases and J by 5 bases, with 12 bases of the junction left unmatched. This CDR3 has 15 amino acids. Germline assignment: CDR1 SGHNT and CDR2 YYREEE (reference sequence). CDR3 protein: CASSPGTENFNEQYF. DNA for the CDR3: TGTGCCAGCAGCCCAGGGACAGAGAACTTCAACGAGCAGTACTTC.

The rearrangement joins TRBV2 to TRBJ2-4, with D possibly matching TRBD1 (5 bases). Germline CDR1 is SNHLY and CDR2 is FYNNEI. With 3 bases removed from V and 4 bases from J, the gap between germline ends came to 7 bases. The CDR3 is 13 amino acids. CDR3 loop: CASSEDIKNIQYF. The CDR3 coding sequence is TGTGCCAGCAGTGAGGACATTAAAAACATTCAGTACTTC.

This chain uses TRBV9 with TRBJ1-2, with D unresolved. The length of the CDR3 is 13 residues. The V gene lost 3 bases and the J gene lost 5 bases, with 11 bases spanning the gap. CDR1 and CDR2 (germline): SGDLS, YYNGEE. CDR3 sequence: CASSDAGGYGYTF. CDR3 DNA: TGTGCCAGCAGCGATGCAGGAGGGTATGGCTACACCTTC.

The chain recombines TRBV7-9 with TRBJ2-4; 9 positions match TRBD1. The CDR3 contains 15 residues. V gave up 5 bases and J gave up 4 bases; unmatched junction bases: 6. Germline CDR1 is SEHNR and CDR2 is FQNEAQ (reference sequence). DNA of the CDR3: TGTGCCAGCAGCCCGGTGGGACAGGGAAAAAACATTCAGTACTTC. Translating gives CASSPVGQGKNIQYF.

This clone was recorded only once. V gene TRBV6-5 combines with J gene TRBJ2-7, with 8 positions matching TRBD1. Trimming cost V 0 bases and J 3 bases; bases outside gene matches: 1. This CDR3 region has 14 residues. Germline CDR1 and CDR2: MNHEY and SVGAGI. The CDR3 DNA reads TGTGCCAGCAGTTACTCAACAGGGGGCTACGAGCAGTACTTC. It yields the protein CASSYSTGGYEQYF.

J is TRBJ2-1 and V is TRBV7-6; TRBD2 agrees at 8 bases. There are 15 residues in the CDR3. Germline V gene sequence: CDR1 SGHVS, CDR2 FNYEAQ. With V trimmed by 4 bases and J by 4 bases, 6 bases remained unmatched. The CDR3 DNA is TGTGCCAGCAGCTCCCCGGGGACTAGATACAATGAGCAGTTCTTC. As protein: CASSSPGTRYNEQFF.

V gene TRBV6-1 combines with J gene TRBJ2-7; the D gene is possibly TRBD2 (7 bases). Germline V lookup: CDR1 MNHNS, CDR2 SASEGT. The V end lost 3 bases, the J end lost 5 bases, and 11 bases lay between the germline ends. The CDR3 consists of 13 residues. The CDR3 spells CASSEGGRDEQYF. The CDR3 nucleotides are TGTGCCAGCAGTGAGGGGGGGCGAGACGAGCAGTACTTC.

The chain is built from TRBV18 and TRBJ2-1; weak D call: TRBD1 (6 bases). CDR1 is KGHSH and CDR2 is LQKENI in the germline V gene. The germline V and J ends were trimmed by 4 bases and 10 bases, with 11 bases remaining between them. The CDR3 length is 12 residues. CDR3 residues: CASSHPTGEQFF. CDR3 nucleotides: TGTGCCAGCTCACACCCAACAGGGGAGCAGTTCTTC. Supplemented by reference TRBV18 and TRBJ2-1, the full variable domain reads NAGVMQNPRHLVRRRGQEARLRCSPMKGHSHVYWYRQLPEEGLKFMVYLQKENIIDESGMPKERFSAEFPKEGPSILRIQQVVRGDSAAYFCASSHPTGEQFFGPGTRLTVL.

The chain employs TRBV9 and TRBJ1-1, with 9 bases identical to TRBD1. Germline trimming cut 2 bases from V and 4 bases from J; bases unmatched to any gene: 6. This CDR3 has 15 amino acids. CDR1 is SGDLS and CDR2 is YYNGEE in the germline V gene. The CDR3 region has the DNA TGTGCCAGCAGCGTCTCCGGACAGGGGTTCACTGAAGCTTTCTTT. Encoded protein: CASSVSGQGFTEAFF.